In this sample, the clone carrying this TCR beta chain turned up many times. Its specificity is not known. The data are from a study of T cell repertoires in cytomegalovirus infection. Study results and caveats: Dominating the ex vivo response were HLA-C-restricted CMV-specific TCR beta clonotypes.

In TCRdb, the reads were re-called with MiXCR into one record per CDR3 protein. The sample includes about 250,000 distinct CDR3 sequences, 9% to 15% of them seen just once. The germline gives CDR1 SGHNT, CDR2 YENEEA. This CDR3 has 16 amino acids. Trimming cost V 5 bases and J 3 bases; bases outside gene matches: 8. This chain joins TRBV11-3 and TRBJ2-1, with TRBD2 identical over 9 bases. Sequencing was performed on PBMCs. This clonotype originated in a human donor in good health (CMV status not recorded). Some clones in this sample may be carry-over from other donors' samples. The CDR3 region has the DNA TGTGCCAGCAGCCTAAAGACTAGCGGCCTCTACAATGAGCAGTTCTTC. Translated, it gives CASSLKTSGLYNEQFF.